The 28 T cell receptor beta chains below all came from one sample that was sequenced in a study of blood T cell repertoires in COVID-19. TCRdb's copy holds only in-frame clones and misses some; the assay was immunoSEQ multiplex PCR. This table has over 150,000 clones, around 90% appearing once. Source material: peripheral blood. The receptors derive from a woman in her sixties who had recovered from COVID-19.

The chain recombines TRBV5-5 with TRBJ2-2; D gene unclear. This CDR3 spans 15 amino acids. Trimming shortened V by 0 bases and J by 7 bases, and 13 bases separated the two germline ends. Per the germline V gene, CDR1 is SGHKS and CDR2 is YYEKEE (reference sequence). This CDR3 is CASSLAGSWSGELFF. The CDR3 nucleotides read TGTGCCAGCAGCTTGGCCGGGTCCTGGAGCGGGGAGCTGTTTTTT. The complete variable domain, with remaining parts taken from reference TRBV5-5 and TRBJ2-2, reads DAGVTQSPTHLIKTRGQQVTLRCSPISGHKSVSWYQQVLGQGPQFIFQYYEKEERGRGNFPDRFSARQFPNYSSELNVNALLLGDSALYLCASSLAGSWSGELFFGEGSRLTVL.

The chain recombines TRBV4-1 with TRBJ2-7; no definite D call. Per the germline V gene, CDR1 is MGHRA and CDR2 is YSYEKL. CDR3 length: 13 amino acids. The V end lost 4 bases, the J end lost 6 bases, and 13 bases lay between the germline ends. Here the CDR3 reads CASSPSSLSEQYF. The CDR3, as DNA: TGCGCCAGCAGCCCCTCTAGTCTCTCCGAGCAGTACTTC.

V usage is TRBV28 and J usage is TRBJ1-6; a weak D match, TRBD1 (6 bases). Trimming took off 7 bases at V and 7 bases at J, with 11 bases between the two ends. CDR1 is MDHEN and CDR2 is SYDVKM in the germline V gene. The CDR3 has 13 residues. CDR3 loop: CASTPQGNSPLHF. The CDR3 nucleotides read TGTGCCAGCACTCCCCAGGGGAATTCACCCCTCCACTTT.

The chain uses TRBV5-1 and TRBJ2-4, with 13 bases that match TRBD2. Germline lookup yields CDR1 SGHRS and CDR2 YFSETQ. This CDR3 is built from 15 residues. The V gene end was trimmed by 2 bases and the J gene end by 7 bases; junction bases not matched to a gene: 3. CDR3 in DNA: TGCGCCAGCAGCTTACTAGCGGGGGGGCATAACATTCAGTACTTC. Residues: CASSLLAGGHNIQYF.

This clone is a singleton in its sample. The rearrangement links TRBV28 to TRBJ1-2; 7 positions match TRBD1. The V segment lost 5 bases and the J segment 2 bases; nucleotides outside the gene matches: 5. Germline V gene data show CDR1 as MDHEN and CDR2 as SYDVKM. The CDR3 length is 14 residues. The CDR3 loop is CASSPQGWNYGYTF. In DNA form, the CDR3 reads TGTGCCAGCAGTCCACAGGGGTGGAACTATGGCTACACCTTC.

The gene calls are TRBV19 and TRBJ2-1; 8 bases align to TRBD1. J was trimmed by 5 bases and V by 6 bases; bases with no gene match: 12. This CDR3 is built from 16 residues. Per the germline V gene, CDR1 is LNHDA and CDR2 is SQIVND (reference sequence). This chain's CDR3 is CASSPDRGRFNNEQFF. In nucleotides, the CDR3 is TGTGCCAGTAGCCCAGACAGGGGTCGGTTTAACAATGAGCAGTTCTTC.

The chain joins TRBV6-5 to TRBJ2-5; maybe TRBD2 (8 bases). This CDR3 has 13 amino acids. Between the trimmed V and J ends, which lost 7 bases and 13 bases, there was a span of 22 bases. Germline CDR1 reads MNHEY; CDR2 reads SVGAGI. This CDR3 is CASKGAGGPERYF. CDR3 nucleotide sequence: TGTGCCAGCAAGGGGGCGGGGGGCCCCGAGAGGTACTTC.

The V call is TRBV7-9, the J call TRBJ1-1, with D perhaps TRBD1 (5 bases). The CDR3 consists of 14 residues. V was trimmed by 6 bases and J by 0 bases, leaving 11 bases between them. CDR1 and CDR2 from the germline V gene are SEHNR and FQNEAQ (reference sequence). The CDR3: CASRNRFMNTEAFF. In DNA form, the CDR3 reads TGTGCCAGCAGAAACAGGTTCATGAACACTGAAGCTTTCTTT. Filled out from reference TRBV7-9 and TRBJ1-1, the complete variable domain reads DTGVSQNPRHKITKRGQNVTFRCDPISEHNRLYWYRQTLGQGPEFLTYFQNEAQLEKSRLLSDRFSAERPKGSFSTLEIQRTEQGDSAMYLCASRNRFMNTEAFFGQGTRLTVV.

The rearrangement uses TRBV24-1 and TRBJ2-3; 10 positions match TRBD2. Germline CDR1 reads KGHDR; CDR2 reads SFDVKD. This CDR3 comprises 16 residues. J lost 2 bases, V lost 3 bases, and 4 bases had no gene match. CDR3 nucleotide sequence: TGTGCCACCAGTGATCCCGGGACTAGCGACACAGATACGCAGTATTTT. Translation: CATSDPGTSDTDTQYF.

J is TRBJ2-3 and V is TRBV12-2; the listed D gene, TRBD2, was not tested against the DNA. TRBV12-2 is listed as a pseudogene. CDR3 length: 16 amino acids. CDR3 nucleotide sequence: TGTGCAAGTCGCTTAGTAGTCGGGACTAGTGCAGATACGCAGTATTTT. It codes for CASRLVVGTSADTQYF.

This clone showed up just a few times. This sequence joins TRBV2 and TRBJ1-1; possibly TRBD1 for D (5 bases). The CDR3 consists of 17 residues. Germline V gene data show CDR1 as SNHLY and CDR2 as FYNNEI. Trimming removed 5 bases from V and 3 bases from J, with 22 bases in between. For the CDR3, the DNA is TGTGCCAGCAGTATCCCCGTGACAGCCATTCGGGACACTGAAGCTTTCTTT. Translation gives CASSIPVTAIRDTEAFF. Drawing the rest from reference TRBV2 and TRBJ1-1, the complete variable domain is EPEVTQTPSHQVTQMGQEVILRCVPISNHLYFYWYRQILGQKVEFLVSFYNNEISEKSEIFDDQFSVERPDGSNFTLKIRSTKLEDSAMYFCASSIPVTAIRDTEAFFGQGTRLTVV.

This chain links TRBV5-1 with TRBJ1-2; D possibly corresponds to TRBD1 (5 bases). This CDR3 spans 14 amino acids. Trimming pared 3 bases from V and 5 bases from J, leaving 14 bases between. Germline lookup yields CDR1 SGHRS and CDR2 YFSETQ. In DNA form, the CDR3 reads TGCGCCAGCAGCTGGACGGCAGGGACTTATGGCTACACCTTC. Amino acid sequence: CASSWTAGTYGYTF.

This sequence joins TRBV7-9 and TRBJ1-3; D gene unclear. This CDR3 is built from 12 residues. Trimming removed 1 base from V and 8 bases from J, with 6 bases in between. Germline loops: CDR1 SEHNR, CDR2 FQNEAQ (reference sequence). The chain's CDR3 is CASSLERYTIYF. The CDR3 coding sequence is TGTGCCAGCAGCTTAGAGCGATACACCATATATTTT.

The CDR3 nucleotides are TGCGCCAGCAGTGGTAGGACAGGGTTCTCCAATGAGCAGTTCTTC. The encoded protein is CASSGRTGFSNEQFF. The gene calls are TRBV10-2 and TRBJ2-1; 8 positions match TRBD1. Germline CDR1 WSHSY, CDR2 SAAADI. The CDR3 has 15 residues. After removal of 4 bases from V and 6 bases from J, the junction contained 8 bases not matched to a gene.

This clone has just a few counts. The genes are TRBV4-3 and TRBJ2-1; D possibly corresponds to TRBD2 (5 bases). Germline CDR1 LGHNA, CDR2 YSLEER. V was cut by 1 base and J by 10 bases, with 11 bases left in between. The CDR3 extends over 13 amino acids. CDR3 in DNA: TGCGCCAGCAGCCAAGCCTTACGGGGAGAGCAGTTCTTC. It specifies CASSQALRGEQFF.

The rearrangement uses TRBV6-5 and TRBJ1-5, with 11 bases fitting TRBD1. The ends lost 6 bases at V and 11 bases at J; junction bases unmatched: 12. The germline gives CDR1 MNHEY, CDR2 SVGAGI. The CDR3 has 15 residues. The CDR3 is CASRPDRGRSSAQHF. CDR3 nucleotides: TGTGCCAGCAGGCCGGACAGGGGGCGGAGTTCGGCCCAGCATTTT.

The V call is TRBV6-2 or TRBV6-3, the J call TRBJ2-7, with a weak D call TRBD2 (6 bases). The germline V gene encodes CDR1 MNHEY and CDR2 SVGEGT. Trimming took 4 bases from V and 3 from J, leaving 16 bases between them. The CDR3 runs to 15 residues. The CDR3 coding sequence is TGTGCCAGCAGTTCGTCGACTAGTGCCCTCTACGAGCAGTACTTC. This gives the protein CASSSSTSALYEQYF.

The chain recombines TRBV9 with TRBJ1-1; maybe TRBD1 (5 bases). V was clipped by 0 bases and J by 5 bases, with 17 bases between them. The CDR3 is 16 residues long. Germline values: CDR1 SGDLS, CDR2 YYNGEE. CDR3 protein: CASSVALRAGGTEAFF. The CDR3 bases are TGTGCCAGCAGCGTAGCGCTCAGGGCAGGAGGGACTGAAGCTTTCTTT. Variable domain in full (rest from reference TRBV9 and TRBJ1-1): DSGVTQTPKHLITATGQRVTLRCSPRSGDLSVYWYQQSLDQGLQFLIQYYNGEERAKGNILERFSAQQFPDLHSELNLSSLELGDSALYFCASSVALRAGGTEAFFGQGTRLTVV.

This chain joins TRBV10-3 and TRBJ1-2, with D possibly matching TRBD1 (6 bases). Germline V gene lookup returns CDR1 ENHRY and CDR2 SYGVKD. This CDR3 is 14 amino acids long. V lost 2 bases to trimming and J lost 7 bases, with 14 bases between them. The CDR3 loop reads CAISEGARGGGYTF. The DNA of the CDR3 is TGTGCCATCAGTGAGGGGGCCCGAGGGGGTGGCTACACCTTC.

This clone was counted once. The rearrangement links TRBV12-3 or TRBV12-4 to TRBJ1-5; 7 nucleotides align to TRBD1. This CDR3 has 12 residues. The trim removed 5 bases at V and 8 bases at J, leaving 3 bases unmatched. The CDR3 spells CASSQGVEPQHF. DNA of the CDR3: TGTGCCAGCAGTCAGGGGGTAGAGCCCCAGCATTTT.

This chain joins TRBV4-3 and TRBJ2-1; TRBD2 agrees at 9 bases. The CDR3 length is 18 residues. Germline-derived CDR1 and CDR2 are LGHNA and YSLEER. With 0 bases clipped from V and 2 bases from J, the junction kept 8 bases outside the gene matches. CDR3 bases: TGCGCCAGCAGCCAAGACCGGACTAGCGCAAGGCCCTACAATGAGCAGTTCTTC. Its protein is CASSQDRTSARPYNEQFF.

The chain carries TRBV7-9 and TRBJ2-3; 8 bases are shared with TRBD1. Germline CDR1 SEHNR, CDR2 FQNEAQ (reference sequence). There are 15 residues in the CDR3. The ends lost 5 bases at V and 1 base at J; junction bases unmatched: 5. CDR3 coding DNA: TGTGCCAGCAGCAGGCAGGGGGCTGGCACAGATACGCAGTATTTT. This translates into CASSRQGAGTDTQYF.

V usage is TRBV10-2 and J usage is TRBJ2-7; TRBD2 aligns across 10 bases. Germline lookup yields CDR1 WSHSY and CDR2 SAAADI. V shed 7 bases and J 5 bases; nucleotides not matched to a gene: 11. CDR3 length: 15 residues. In DNA form, the CDR3 reads TGCGCCAGCAACGAACCAGCGGGGGGGCTAAACGAGCAGTACTTC. It codes for CASNEPAGGLNEQYF.

This chain joins TRBV21-1 and TRBJ1-6; no DNA check was done on the table's D call, TRBD1. TRBV21-1 is deemed a pseudogene. CDR3 length equals 15 residues. The CDR3 nucleotides are TGTGCCAGCAGCATCGACAGGGTGCGGAATTCACCCCTCCACTTT. It encodes CASSIDRVRNSPLHF.

The chain combines TRBV5-1 with TRBJ2-5; 10 positions agree with TRBD1. V dropped 0 bases and J dropped 1; count of bases not matched to a gene: 0. This CDR3 has 15 residues. Germline V gene data show CDR1 as SGHRS and CDR2 as YFSETQ. CDR3 bases: TGCGCCAGCAGCTTGGGACAGGGGGCCCAAGAGACCCAGTACTTC. It specifies CASSLGQGAQETQYF.

The V call is TRBV5-1, the J call TRBJ2-5, with D possibly being TRBD2 (5 bases). The CDR3 is 15 residues long. The V gene's germline CDR1 is SGHRS and CDR2 YFSETQ. Trimming shortened V by 0 bases and J by 2 bases, and 11 bases separated the two germline ends. DNA of the CDR3: TGCGCCAGCAGCTTGGCCAGCAGCGGACAAGAGACCCAGTACTTC. Protein: CASSLASSGQETQYF.

V usage is TRBV9 and J usage is TRBJ2-1; 7 bases are shared with TRBD1. This CDR3 spans 15 amino acids. The germline CDR1 and CDR2 sequences are SGDLS and YYNGEE. V gave up 4 bases and J gave up 4 bases; unmatched junction bases: 8. Written as DNA, the CDR3 is TGTGCCAGCAGCCCGAGACCAGGGGGTTACAATGAGCAGTTCTTC. Protein: CASSPRPGGYNEQFF.

The rearrangement links TRBV19 to TRBJ1-2; 8 nucleotides line up with TRBD1. The germline gives CDR1 LNHDA, CDR2 SQIVND (reference sequence). The CDR3 runs 14 residues. V gave up 5 bases and J gave up 7 bases; unmatched junction bases: 9. The DNA of the CDR3 is TGTGCCAGTAGTTGGACAGGGATGTTCTTTGGCTACACCTTC. Translation gives CASSWTGMFFGYTF.